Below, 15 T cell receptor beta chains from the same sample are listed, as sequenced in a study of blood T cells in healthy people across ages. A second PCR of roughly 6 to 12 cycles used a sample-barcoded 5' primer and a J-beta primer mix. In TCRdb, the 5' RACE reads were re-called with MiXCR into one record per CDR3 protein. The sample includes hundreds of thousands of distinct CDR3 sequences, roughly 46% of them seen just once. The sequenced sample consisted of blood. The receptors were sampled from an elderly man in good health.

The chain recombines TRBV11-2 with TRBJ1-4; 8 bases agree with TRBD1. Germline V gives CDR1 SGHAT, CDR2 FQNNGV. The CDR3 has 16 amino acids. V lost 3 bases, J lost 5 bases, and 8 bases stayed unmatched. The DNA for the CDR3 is TGTGCCAGCAGCTTTTTATGGACAGGGCAAAATGAAAAACTGTTTTTT. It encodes CASSFLWTGQNEKLFF.

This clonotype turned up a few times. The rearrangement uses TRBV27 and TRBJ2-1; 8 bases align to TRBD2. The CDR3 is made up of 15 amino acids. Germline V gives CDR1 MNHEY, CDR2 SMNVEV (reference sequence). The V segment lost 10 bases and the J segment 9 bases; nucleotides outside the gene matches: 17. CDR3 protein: CATRASGGPSGEQFF. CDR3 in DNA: TGTGCCACGAGAGCCTCGGGAGGGCCGTCGGGTGAGCAGTTCTTC.

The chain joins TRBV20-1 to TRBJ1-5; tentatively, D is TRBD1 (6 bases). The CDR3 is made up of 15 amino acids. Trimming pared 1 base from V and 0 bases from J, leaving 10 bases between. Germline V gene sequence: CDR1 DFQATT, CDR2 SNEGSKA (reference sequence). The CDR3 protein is CSARVTGISNQPQHF. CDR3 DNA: TGCAGTGCTAGAGTGACAGGTATTAGCAATCAGCCCCAGCATTTT.

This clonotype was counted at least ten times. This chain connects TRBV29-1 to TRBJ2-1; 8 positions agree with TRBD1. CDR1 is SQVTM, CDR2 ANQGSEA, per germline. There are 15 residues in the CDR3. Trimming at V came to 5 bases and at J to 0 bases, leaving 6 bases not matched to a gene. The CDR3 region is CSVQQGVSSYNEQFF. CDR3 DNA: TGCAGCGTTCAACAGGGGGTAAGCTCCTACAATGAGCAGTTCTTC.

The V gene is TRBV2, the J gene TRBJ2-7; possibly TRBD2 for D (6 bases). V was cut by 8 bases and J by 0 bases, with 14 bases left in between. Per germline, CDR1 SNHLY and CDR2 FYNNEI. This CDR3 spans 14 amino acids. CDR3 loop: CASQTGLPSYEQYF. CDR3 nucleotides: TGTGCCAGCCAGACGGGACTCCCCTCCTACGAGCAGTACTTC. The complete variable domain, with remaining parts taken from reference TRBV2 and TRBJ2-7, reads EPEVTQTPSHQVTQMGQEVILRCVPISNHLYFYWYRQILGQKVEFLVSFYNNEISEKSEIFDDQFSVERPDGSNFTLKIRSTKLEDSAMYFCASQTGLPSYEQYFGPGTRLTVT.

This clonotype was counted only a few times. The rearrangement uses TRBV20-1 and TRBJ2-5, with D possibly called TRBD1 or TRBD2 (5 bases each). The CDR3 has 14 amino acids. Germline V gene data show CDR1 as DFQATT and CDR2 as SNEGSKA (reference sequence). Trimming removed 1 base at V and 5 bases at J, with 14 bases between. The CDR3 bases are TGCAGTGCTAGAGCTGGAGCCCGGGACGAGACCCAGTACTTC. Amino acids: CSARAGARDETQYF.

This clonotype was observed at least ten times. The chain's CDR3 is CASSYPGQGTSGPYNEQFF. The CDR3 DNA reads TGTGCCAGCAGTTACCCCGGACAGGGCACTAGCGGGCCCTACAATGAGCAGTTCTTC. The V gene is TRBV6-2 or TRBV6-3, the J gene TRBJ2-1; tentatively, D is TRBD2 (9 bases). Germline V gene sequence: CDR1 MNHEY, CDR2 SVGEGT. The CDR3 consists of 19 residues. Trimming stripped 2 bases from V and 2 bases from J, with 22 bases between.

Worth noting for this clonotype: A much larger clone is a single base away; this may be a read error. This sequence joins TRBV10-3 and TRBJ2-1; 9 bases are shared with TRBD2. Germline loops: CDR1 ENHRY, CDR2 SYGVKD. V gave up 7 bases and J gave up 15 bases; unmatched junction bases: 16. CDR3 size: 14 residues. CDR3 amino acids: CAIKEGLASKRRFF. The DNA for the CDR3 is TGTGCCATCAAGGAGGGACTAGCTTCGAAGCGGCGGTTCTTC.

This CDR3 is CAISGARYKLAGVVEQFF. The CDR3 DNA sequence: TGTGCCATCAGTGGAGCGAGGTATAAGCTAGCGGGAGTGGTTGAGCAGTTCTTC. The chain employs TRBV10-3 and TRBJ2-1, with 10 nucleotides matching TRBD2. This CDR3 comprises 18 residues. The germline V gene encodes CDR1 ENHRY and CDR2 SYGVKD. Trimming took 4 bases from V and 9 from J; bases not matched to a gene: 18.

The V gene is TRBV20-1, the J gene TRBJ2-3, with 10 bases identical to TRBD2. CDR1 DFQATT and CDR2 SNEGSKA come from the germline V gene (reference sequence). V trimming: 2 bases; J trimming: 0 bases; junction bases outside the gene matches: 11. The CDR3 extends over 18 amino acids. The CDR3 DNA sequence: TGCAGTGCTAGATCACTAGCGGGACTATACTCTAGCACAGATACGCAGTATTTT. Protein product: CSARSLAGLYSSTDTQYF.

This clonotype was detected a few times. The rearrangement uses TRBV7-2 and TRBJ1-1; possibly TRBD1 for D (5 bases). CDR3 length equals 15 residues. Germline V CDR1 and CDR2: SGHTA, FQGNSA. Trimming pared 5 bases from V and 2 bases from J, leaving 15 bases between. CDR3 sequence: CASSPPGTINTEAFF. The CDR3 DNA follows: TGTGCCAGCAGCCCACCCGGGACGATCAACACTGAAGCTTTCTTT.

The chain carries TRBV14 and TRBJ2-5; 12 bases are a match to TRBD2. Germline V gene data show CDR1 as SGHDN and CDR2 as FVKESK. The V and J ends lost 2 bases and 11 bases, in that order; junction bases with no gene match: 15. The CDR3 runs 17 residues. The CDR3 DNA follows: TGTGCCAGCAGCCAATTGTTGCTAGCGGGAGGGCGTAATGAGCAGTACTTC. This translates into CASSQLLLAGGRNEQYF.

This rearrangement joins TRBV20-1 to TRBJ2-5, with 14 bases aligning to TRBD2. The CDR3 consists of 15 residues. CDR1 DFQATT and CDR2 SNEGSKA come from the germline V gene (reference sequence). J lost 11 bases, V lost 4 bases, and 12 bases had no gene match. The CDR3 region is CSAKLGTSGGLAQYF. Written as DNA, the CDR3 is TGCAGTGCTAAGCTCGGGACTAGCGGGGGCCTAGCTCAGTACTTC.

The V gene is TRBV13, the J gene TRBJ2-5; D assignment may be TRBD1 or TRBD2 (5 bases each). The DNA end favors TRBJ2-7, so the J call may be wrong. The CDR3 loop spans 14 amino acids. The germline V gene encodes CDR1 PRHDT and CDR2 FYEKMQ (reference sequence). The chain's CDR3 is CASRPKGRQLEQYF. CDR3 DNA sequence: TGTGCCAGCAGGCCCAAGGGACGGCAGCTCGAGCAGTACTTC.

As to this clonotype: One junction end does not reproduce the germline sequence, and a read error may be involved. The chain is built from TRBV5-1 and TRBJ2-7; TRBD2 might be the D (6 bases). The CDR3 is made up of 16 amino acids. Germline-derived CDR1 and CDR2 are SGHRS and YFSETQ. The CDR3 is CAGSFDMGTASYEQYF. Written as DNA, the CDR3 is TGCGCCGGCAGCTTTGACATGGGGACTGCGTCTTACGAGCAGTACTTC.